Reported below is one TCR beta chain. The CDR3 has 15 amino acids. Germline V CDR1 and CDR2: SGHNT, YENEEA. The V and J ends lost 8 bases and 4 bases, in that order; junction bases with no gene match: 11. The data derive from a study of blood T cell repertoires in COVID-19. The table came from immunoSEQ multiplex PCR; TCRdb's copy has only in-frame clones and leaves some out. The sample lists about 66,000 clones, just over 85% occurring once. This chain uses TRBV11-3 with TRBJ2-3, with 8 bases that match TRBD2. The source of this sequence is a man aged 50 or older with active COVID-19. The specimen sequenced was peripheral blood. The CDR3 region is CASRNQAGVPDTQYF. CDR3 coding DNA: TGTGCCAGCCGAAACCAAGCGGGAGTCCCAGATACGCAGTATTTT.